This T cell receptor beta chain was sequenced in a study of blood T cell repertoires in COVID-19. The wider study: The samples span acute and convalescent COVID-19 from the United States, Italy and Spain. Nucleic acid was either cDNA or gDNA, and it came from T cells, B-cell-depleted T cells, or PBMCs.

Original processing methods: Estimated nucleated cell counts came from reference gene primer amplification. The method was immunoSEQ multiplex PCR; TCRdb's version includes in-frame clones alone and lacks a portion of them. The DNA was the basis for D and trimming; V, J and clone size are from that table. The sample lists tens of thousands of clones, about 87% occurring once. Trimming stripped 1 base from V and 5 bases from J, with 11 bases between. This CDR3 is 14 amino acids long. CDR1 and CDR2 (germline): LGHDT, YNNKEL (reference sequence). V usage is TRBV3-1 (or the pseudogene TRBV3-2) and J usage is TRBJ1-1; D gene ambiguous. The sequencing sample was made of peripheral blood. The source of this sequence is a man in his forties with COVID-19, enrolled during active disease. This CDR3 reads CASSQAGVRTEAFF. The CDR3 DNA reads TGTGCCAGCAGCCAAGCCGGGGTGAGGACTGAAGCTTTCTTT.